This is a list of T cell receptor beta chains from one sample in a study of cytomegalovirus exposure and HLA in healthy donors. Here immunoSEQ multiplex PCR was the method, and the copy in TCRdb shows in-frame clones only, minus some. The sample consists of around 99,000 clones, about 63% of them appearing once. The sequencing input was PBMCs. Every receptor here comes from a woman aged 30 to 39 in good health and CMV-seronegative. Each CDR3 is given with its conserved first and last residue. A D gene is named only where the DNA matches it firmly. Part of the rows lack a size; the others show once, few, many or a class for expanded clones.

d_call | j_call | clone_size | v_call | cdr3_aa | cdr3_nt
- | TRBJ2-7 | once | TRBV4-2 | CASSQDYGREPFYEQYF | TGTGCCAGCAGCCAAGATTACGGCCGGGAACCGTTCTACGAGCAGTACTTC
- | TRBJ2-7 | few | TRBV5-4 | CASSQGGQSSYEQYF | TGTGCCAGCAGTCAGGGCGGCCAGAGCTCCTACGAGCAGTACTTC
- | TRBJ1-6 | - | TRBV6-1 | CASSPREGNSPLHF | TGTGCCAGCAGTCCCCGGGAGGGAAATTCACCCCTCCACTTT
TRBD1 | TRBJ2-5 | - | TRBV29-1 | CSVEGGLQGAQETQYF | TGCAGCGTTGAAGGGGGTTTGCAGGGGGCACAAGAGACCCAGTACTTC
- | TRBJ2-7 | - | TRBV18 | CASSPVADRLTSYEQYF | TGTGCCAGCTCACCGGTCGCGGACAGACTTACTTCCTACGAGCAGTACTTC
- | TRBJ2-7 | few | TRBV5-1 | CASSLVRALPYEQYF | TGCGCCAGCAGCTTGGTTAGAGCGCTCCCCTACGAGCAGTACTTC
- | TRBJ2-3 | - | TRBV2 | CASRRDTHTDTQYF | TGTGCCAGCAGGAGGGACACTCACACAGATACGCAGTATTTT
TRBD2 | TRBJ2-1 | - | TRBV7-3 | CASSLTSGSGGEQFF | TGTGCCAGCAGCTTAACTAGCGGGAGCGGCGGTGAGCAGTTCTTC
- | TRBJ2-7 | - | TRBV7-2 | CASSLALSYEQYF | TGTGCCAGCAGCTTAGCCCTGTCCTACGAGCAGTACTTC
- | TRBJ1-4 | few | TRBV6-1 | CASSEANRVGYEKLFF | TGTGCCAGCAGTGAAGCCAACAGGGTCGGGTATGAAAAACTGTTTTTT
- | TRBJ2-6 | - | TRBV5-1 | CASSLTGPSRGLSGANVLTF | TGCGCCAGCAGCTTGACAGGGCCCTCCCGGGGTCTCTCTGGGGCCAACGTCCTGACTTTC
- | TRBJ1-1 | - | TRBV7-7 | CASSSQMNTEAFF | TGTGCCAGCAGCTCCCAGATGAACACTGAAGCTTTCTTT
TRBD2 | TRBJ2-7 | - | TRBV4-2 | CASSQDQGSGAYEQYF | TGTGCCAGCAGCCAAGATCAGGGTAGCGGGGCCTACGAGCAGTACTTC
TRBD1 | TRBJ1-1 | - | TRBV9 | CASSARGVDTEAFF | TGTGCCAGCAGCGCCAGGGGGGTGGACACTGAAGCTTTCTTT
- | TRBJ1-1 | few | TRBV6-5 | CASSLSENTEAFF | TGTGCCAGCAGCCTTTCAGAGAACACTGAAGCTTTCTTT
TRBD1 | TRBJ1-2 | - | TRBV18 | CASSPEQGASGYTF | TGTGCCAGCTCACCGGAACAGGGGGCGAGTGGCTACACCTTC
- | TRBJ2-3 | - | TRBV7-2 | CASSPNPVPTDTQYF | TGTGCCAGCAGCCCCAACCCAGTCCCCACAGATACGCAGTATTTT
TRBD2 | TRBJ2-1 | few | TRBV6-4 | CASSNTSGGYNEQFF | TGTGCCAGCAGTAACACTAGCGGGGGTTACAATGAGCAGTTCTTC
TRBD1 | TRBJ1-3 | - | TRBV29-1 | CSVETGGSNTIYF | TGCAGCGTGGAGACAGGGGGGAGTAACACCATATATTTT
- | TRBJ2-1 | - | TRBV19 | CASMRYNEQFF | TGTGCCAGTATGAGGTACAATGAGCAGTTCTTC
- | TRBJ1-5 | few | TRBV5-5 | CASSLSGPGNQPQHF | TGTGCCAGCAGCTTGTCGGGTCCGGGCAATCAGCCCCAGCATTTT
TRBD2 | TRBJ2-1 | - | TRBV5-1 | CASSLGLAGRDEQFF | TGCGCCAGCAGCTTAGGGCTAGCGGGACGGGATGAGCAGTTCTTC